These 6 T cell receptor beta chains were sequenced from one sample in a study of cytomegalovirus exposure and HLA in healthy donors. PCR primers comprised 60 Vbeta and 13 Jbeta primers. Clones were sequenced by immunoSEQ multiplex PCR, and TCRdb holds only the in-frame ones, with some missing. Among about 140,000 clones listed, about 82% were seen once. The material sequenced was PBMCs. These receptors all stem from a man aged 25-45 years in good health.

This sequence joins TRBV4-3 and TRBJ2-5; tentatively, D is TRBD2 (7 bases). The J call may be mistaken, given a closer DNA end match to TRBJ2-7. Germline V gene lookup returns CDR1 LGHNA and CDR2 YSLEER. There are 15 residues in the CDR3. The CDR3 DNA follows: TGCGCCAGCAGCCAAGAGGTAGGGGGGGGCTACGAGCAGTACTTC. Its translation is CASSQEVGGGYEQYF.

The rearrangement links TRBV6-5 to TRBJ1-1, with TRBD1 as a possible D gene (5 bases). Germline V gene lookup returns CDR1 MNHEY and CDR2 SVGAGI. The CDR3 is 13 amino acids. The V end lost 0 bases, the J end lost 7 bases, and 9 bases lay between the germline ends. CDR3: CASSYSEGVEAFF. DNA for the CDR3: TGTGCCAGCAGTTACTCGGAAGGGGTTGAAGCTTTCTTT.

The V gene is TRBV6-1, the J gene TRBJ2-4; TRBD1 might be the D (6 bases). With 3 bases removed from V and 6 bases from J, the gap between germline ends came to 12 bases. The CDR3 consists of 14 residues. CDR1 and CDR2 (germline): MNHNS, SASEGT. Written as DNA, the CDR3 is TGTGCCAGCAGTGAGGGGGCAGGGCCAAACATTCAGTACTTC. It translates to CASSEGAGPNIQYF.

The rearrangement joins TRBV4-1 to TRBJ1-1; TRBD1 agrees at 10 bases. With 1 base clipped from V and 6 bases from J, the junction kept 8 bases outside the gene matches. The CDR3 is made up of 16 amino acids. Germline V CDR1 and CDR2: MGHRA, YSYEKL. The DNA for the CDR3 is TGCGCCAGCAGCCAAGGAGTCAGGACAGGGGGGTCTGAAGCTTTCTTT. As protein: CASSQGVRTGGSEAFF.

The rearrangement links TRBV2 to TRBJ2-1; 7 nucleotides agree with TRBD2. V shed 5 bases, J shed 0 bases, and the junction held 1 base outside the gene matches. The germline gives CDR1 SNHLY, CDR2 FYNNEI. This CDR3 has 14 amino acids. Here the CDR3 DNA reads TGTGCCAGCAGTAGGACTAGCTCCTACAATGAGCAGTTCTTC. Translation gives CASSRTSSYNEQFF. Based on the CDR3 plus reference TRBV2 and TRBJ2-1, the full variable domain is EPEVTQTPSHQVTQMGQEVILRCVPISNHLYFYWYRQILGQKVEFLVSFYNNEISEKSEIFDDQFSVERPDGSNFTLKIRSTKLEDSAMYFCASSRTSSYNEQFFGPGTRLTVL.

This clone was seen only a few times. The chain links TRBV6-5 to TRBJ2-7; 7 bases match TRBD1. V shed 3 bases, J shed 4 bases, and the junction held 6 bases outside the gene matches. Germline V lookup: CDR1 MNHEY, CDR2 SVGAGI. This CDR3 is built from 14 residues. The CDR3 loop reads CASSYKGGEYEQYF. CDR3 bases: TGTGCCAGCAGTTATAAAGGGGGCGAGTACGAGCAGTACTTC.